The 9 T cell receptor beta chains reported below all come from one sample, sequenced in a study of blood T cell repertoires in COVID-19. The data were produced by immunoSEQ multiplex PCR, yet TCRdb's version contains in-frame clones alone and is incomplete. The table has roughly 290,000 clones, 75% to 90% seen once; the top ten hold roughly 4%. Sequencing was performed on PBMCs or T cells enriched from blood (not recorded which). Source of these receptors: a woman in her thirties who had recovered from COVID-19.

The V call is TRBV6-5, the J call TRBJ1-1, with D perhaps matching TRBD1 (6 bases). V was clipped by 0 bases and J by 1 base, with 9 bases between them. The CDR3 is made up of 15 amino acids. Germline-derived CDR1 and CDR2 are MNHEY and SVGAGI. The chain's CDR3 is CASSYSRTENTEAFF. The DNA of the CDR3 is TGTGCCAGCAGTTACTCTCGGACAGAGAACACTGAAGCTTTCTTT.

The chain couples TRBV11-1 to TRBJ1-1; the match to TRBD1 covers 10 bases. The germline V gene encodes CDR1 SGHAT and CDR2 FQDESV (reference sequence). V gave up 6 bases and J gave up 4 bases; unmatched junction bases: 5. The CDR3 runs 14 residues. CDR3 in amino acids: CASSSGTGVTEAFF. CDR3 sequence (DNA): TGTGCCAGCAGTTCCGGGACAGGGGTCACTGAAGCTTTCTTT.

This chain joins TRBV3-1 (or the pseudogene TRBV3-2) and TRBJ2-7; 9 nucleotides align to TRBD1. The germline V gene encodes CDR1 LGHDT and CDR2 YNNKEL (reference sequence). The CDR3 consists of 14 residues. Unmatched junction bases numbered 5, after V lost 6 bases and J lost 2 bases. The CDR3 reads CASRRQGEAYEQYF. In DNA form, the CDR3 reads TGTGCCAGCAGGAGACAGGGGGAGGCCTACGAGCAGTACTTC.

This clone appeared a single time. V gene TRBV15 combines with J gene TRBJ2-7; maybe TRBD1 (5 bases). V lost 0 bases and J 2 bases, leaving 8 bases between the germline ends. There are 14 residues in the CDR3. The germline V gene has CDR1 LNHNV and CDR2 YYDKDF (reference sequence). The CDR3 DNA sequence: TGTGCCACCAGCAGAGATAGGGGTCCCTACGAGCAGTACTTC. The encoded protein is CATSRDRGPYEQYF. Full variable domain (remainder filled in from reference TRBV15 and TRBJ2-7): DAMVIQNPRYQVTQFGKPVTLSCSQTLNHNVMYWYQQKSSQAPKLLFHYYDKDFNNEADTPDNFQSRRPNTSFCFLDIRSPGLGDTAMYLCATSRDRGPYEQYFGPGTRLTVT.

V is TRBV6-5 and J is TRBJ1-1; D perhaps matches TRBD1 (6 bases). In germline, CDR1 is MNHEY, CDR2 SVGAGI. The V end lost 4 bases, the J end lost 11 bases, and 11 bases lay between the germline ends. The CDR3 has 11 amino acids. The DNA of the CDR3 is TGTGCCAGCAGTTCGACAGGCGCGGCTTTCTTT. It encodes CASSSTGAAFF.

There are many counts of this clone. The V and J genes are TRBV6-4 and TRBJ2-2; 8 bases are shared with TRBD2. V was pared by 0 bases and J by 4 bases, with 1 base of the junction left unmatched. CDR1 is MRHNA and CDR2 is SNTAGT in the germline V gene. The CDR3 has 15 amino acids. In DNA, the CDR3 is TGTGCCAGCAGTGACTCCGGGGGGGCCACCGGGGAGCTGTTTTTT. Amino acid sequence: CASSDSGGATGELFF.

The genes are TRBV5-1 and TRBJ1-4; D unclear. Trimming stripped 4 bases from V and 7 bases from J, with 14 bases between. The CDR3 totals 14 residues. Germline V gene sequence: CDR1 SGHRS, CDR2 YFSETQ. The CDR3 bases are TGCGCCAGCAGCCTCGAGGCCCGTCGTGAAAAACTGTTTTTT. Its protein product is CASSLEARREKLFF.

The chain links TRBV28 to TRBJ1-4; tentative D call: TRBD1 (6 bases). V was shortened by 5 bases and J by 7 bases, with 17 bases between the two germline ends. Germline CDR1 reads MDHEN; CDR2 reads SYDVKM. The CDR3 is 15 amino acids. In DNA form, the CDR3 reads TGTGCCAGCAGTCTAAGGGGGTTCGGGCGTGAAAAACTGTTTTTT. This translates into CASSLRGFGREKLFF.

This chain uses TRBV12-3 or TRBV12-4 with TRBJ1-1; 7 nucleotides match TRBD1. CDR3 length: 13 amino acids. V shed 6 bases and J 3 bases; nucleotides not matched to a gene: 4. The CDR3 is CASRQGTDTEAFF. The CDR3 region has the DNA TGTGCCAGCAGACAGGGGACGGACACTGAAGCTTTCTTT.